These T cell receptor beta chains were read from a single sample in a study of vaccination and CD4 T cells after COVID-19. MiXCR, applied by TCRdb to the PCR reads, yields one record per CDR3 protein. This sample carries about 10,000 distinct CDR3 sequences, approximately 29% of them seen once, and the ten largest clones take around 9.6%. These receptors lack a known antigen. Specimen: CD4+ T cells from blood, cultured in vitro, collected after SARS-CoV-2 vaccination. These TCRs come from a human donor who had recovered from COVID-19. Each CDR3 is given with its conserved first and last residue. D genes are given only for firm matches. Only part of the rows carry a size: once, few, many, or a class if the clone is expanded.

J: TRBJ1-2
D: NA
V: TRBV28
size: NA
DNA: TGTGCCAGCAGTTTATGGGCCCCGGGACGGATTAACTATGGCTACACCTTC
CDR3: CASSLWAPGRINYGYTF

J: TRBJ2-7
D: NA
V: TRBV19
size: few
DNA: TGTGCCAGTAGTTCGGGGGTAGCGGTCTCCTACGAGCAGTACTTC
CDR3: CASSSGVAVSYEQYF

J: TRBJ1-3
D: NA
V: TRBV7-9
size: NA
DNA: TGTGCCAGCAGCTTGGGGACATCCACTGGAAACACCATATATTTT
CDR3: CASSLGTSTGNTIYF

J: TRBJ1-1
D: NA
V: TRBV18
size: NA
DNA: TGTGCCAGCTCACCAGTGGGAGGATTGAACACTGAAGCTTTCTTT
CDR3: CASSPVGGLNTEAFF

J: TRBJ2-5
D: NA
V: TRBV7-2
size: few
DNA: TGTGCCAGCAGCCCACTTTCCGGGGGAGAGACCCAGTACTTC
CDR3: CASSPLSGGETQYF

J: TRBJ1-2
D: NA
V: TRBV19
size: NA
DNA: TGTGCCAGTAGTATACCAGGACATCCAGCTAACTATGGCTACACCTTC
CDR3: CASSIPGHPANYGYTF

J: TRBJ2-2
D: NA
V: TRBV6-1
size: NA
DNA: TGTGCCAGCAGTGCCGAACAGGGAACAGGGGAGCTGTTTTTT
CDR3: CASSAEQGTGELFF

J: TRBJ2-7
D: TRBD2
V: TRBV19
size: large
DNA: TGTGCCAGTAGTGAGCCCCACCGGGGGGGAGACCGCTACGAGCAGTACTTC
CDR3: CASSEPHRGGDRYEQYF

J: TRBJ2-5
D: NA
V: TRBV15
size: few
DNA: TGTGCCACCAGCAGGGGAGCGGCCGGAGAGACCCAGTACTTC
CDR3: CATSRGAAGETQYF

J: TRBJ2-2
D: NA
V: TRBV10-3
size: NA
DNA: TGTCCCATCAGTGGTACGAACACCGGGGAGCTGTTTTTT
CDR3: CPISGTNTGELFF

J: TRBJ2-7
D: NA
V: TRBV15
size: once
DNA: TGTGCCACCAGCAGAGACAGGGTCGGGTCCTACGACCAGTACTTC
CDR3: CATSRDRVGSYDQYF

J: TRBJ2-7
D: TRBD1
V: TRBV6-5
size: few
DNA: TGTGCCAGCAGTTCCGGGACAGGGGGCACCTACGAGCAGTACTTC
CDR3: CASSSGTGGTYEQYF

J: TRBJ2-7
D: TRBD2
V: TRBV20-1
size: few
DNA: TGCAGTGCTTTTGCGGCTAGCGGCCTTCGCTACGAGCAGTACTTC
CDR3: CSAFAASGLRYEQYF

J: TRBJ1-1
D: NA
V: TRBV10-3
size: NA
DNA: TGTGCCATCAGTGGGTGGAGGGTGGACACTGAAGCTTTCTTT
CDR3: CAISGWRVDTEAFF

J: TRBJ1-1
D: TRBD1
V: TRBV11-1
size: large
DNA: TGTGCCAGCAGCTCAAGCAGGGACAGCATTGAAGCTTTCTTT
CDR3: CASSSSRDSIEAFF

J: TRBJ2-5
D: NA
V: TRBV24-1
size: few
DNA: TGTGCCACCAGTGATGGAAGCCAAGAGACCCAGTACTTC
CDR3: CATSDGSQETQYF

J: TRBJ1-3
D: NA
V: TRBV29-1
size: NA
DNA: TGCAGCGTTGAAGATCGAGGGTCTGGAAACACCATATATTTT
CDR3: CSVEDRGSGNTIYF

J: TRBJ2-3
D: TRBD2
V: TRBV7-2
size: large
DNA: TGTGCCAGCAGCCCGGGGACTAGCGGGGGGCAGGGTGTGCAGTATTTT
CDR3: CASSPGTSGGQGVQYF

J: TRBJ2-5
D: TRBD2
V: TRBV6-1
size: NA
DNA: TGTGCCAGCAGTCACCCGGGACTAGCGGAGGGGAGGCCCCAGTACTTC
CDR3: CASSHPGLAEGRPQYF

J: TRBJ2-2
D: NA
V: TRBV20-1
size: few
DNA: TGCAGTGCTAATTTCTTCTCACCCACCACGAACACCGGGGAGCTGTTTTTT
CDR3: CSANFFSPTTNTGELFF

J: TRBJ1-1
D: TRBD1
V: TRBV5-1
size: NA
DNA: TGCGCCAGCAGCTCGGGACAGGGGGGTTTCTCGGAAGCTTTCTTT
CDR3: CASSSGQGGFSEAFF

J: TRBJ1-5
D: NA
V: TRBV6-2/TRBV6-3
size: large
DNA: TGTGCCAGCAGTCGTGCAGGAAAGGAGCCCCAGCATTTT
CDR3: CASSRAGKEPQHF

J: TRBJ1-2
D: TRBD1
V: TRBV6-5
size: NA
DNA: TGTGCCAGCAGTTTCGACAGGGGTTCTCTCTATGGCTACACCTTC
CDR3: CASSFDRGSLYGYTF

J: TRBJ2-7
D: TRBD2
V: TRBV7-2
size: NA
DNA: TGTGCCAGCAGCTTAGCCGGGGGGGGGACTCAAACTTACGAGCAGTACTTC
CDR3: CASSLAGGGTQTYEQYF

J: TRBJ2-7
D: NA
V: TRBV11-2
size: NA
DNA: TGTGCCAGCAGCCATACACGCTCCTACGAGCAGTACTTC
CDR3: CASSHTRSYEQYF

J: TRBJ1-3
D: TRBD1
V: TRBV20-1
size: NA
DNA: TGCAGTGCTGGCGACAGGGGACGTGGAGACACCATATATTTT
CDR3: CSAGDRGRGDTIYF

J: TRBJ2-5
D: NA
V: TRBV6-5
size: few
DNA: TGTGCCAGCAGTTACTCATGGACAGCAACCCAAGAGACCCAGTACTTC
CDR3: CASSYSWTATQETQYF

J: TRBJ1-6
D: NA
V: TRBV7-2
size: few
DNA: TGTGCCAGCAGCTTAGCGGTCAGGAGCTCATCGAATTCACCCCTCCACTTT
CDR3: CASSLAVRSSSNSPLHF

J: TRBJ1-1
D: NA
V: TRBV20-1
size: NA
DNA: TGCAGTGCTAGAGATGCGGGGGGCGCGAACACTGAAGCTTTCTTT
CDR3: CSARDAGGANTEAFF

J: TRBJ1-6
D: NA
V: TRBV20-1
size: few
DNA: TGCAGTGCTAGAGACGGCAGCCGTTGGGCCCTCCACTTT
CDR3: CSARDGSRWALHF

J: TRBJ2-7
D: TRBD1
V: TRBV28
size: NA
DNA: TGTGCCAGCAGTTTAGCATCAGGGGGCGGCTACGAGCAGTACTTC
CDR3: CASSLASGGGYEQYF

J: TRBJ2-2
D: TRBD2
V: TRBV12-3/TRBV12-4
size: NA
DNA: TGTGCCAGCAGTCGTCAAGCGGGAGGTTTGAACACCGGGGAGCTGTTTTTT
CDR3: CASSRQAGGLNTGELFF

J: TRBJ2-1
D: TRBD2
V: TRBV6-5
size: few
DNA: TGTGCCAGCAGTTCCTCGGCGAAGGGAGGGCTCAATGAGCAGTTCTTC
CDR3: CASSSSAKGGLNEQFF

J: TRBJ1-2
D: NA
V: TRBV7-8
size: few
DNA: TGTGCCAGCACCACCCCTCCGGCGACCCATGGCTACACCTTC
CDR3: CASTTPPATHGYTF

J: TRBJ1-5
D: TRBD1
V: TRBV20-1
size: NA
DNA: TGCAGTGCTAGCTCAGACAGGGCCGCTCAGCCCCAGCATTTT
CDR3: CSASSDRAAQPQHF

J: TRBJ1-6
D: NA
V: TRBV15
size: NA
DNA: TGTGCCACCAGCAGAGAGAGTGCTGAAAACTATCGACGGCGAGATAATTCACCCCTCCACTTT
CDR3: CATSRESAENYRRRDNSPLHF

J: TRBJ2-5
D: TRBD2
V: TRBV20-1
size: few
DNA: TGCAGTGCTCCTCCGCGGGAGGCCACCCAGTACTTC
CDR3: CSAPPREATQYF

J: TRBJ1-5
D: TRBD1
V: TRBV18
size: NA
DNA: TGTGCCAGCTCACCAGGCGGGACAGGGGACAATCAGCCCCAGCATTTT
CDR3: CASSPGGTGDNQPQHF

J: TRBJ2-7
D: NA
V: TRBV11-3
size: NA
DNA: TGTGCCAGCAGCTTAGAAACCGGGACGGCCTACGAGCAGTACTTC
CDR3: CASSLETGTAYEQYF

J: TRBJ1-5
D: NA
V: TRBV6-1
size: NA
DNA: TGTGCCAGCAGCGCCCCCCTAGGGGGGGCTTTTAGCAATCAGCCCCAGCATTTT
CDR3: CASSAPLGGAFSNQPQHF

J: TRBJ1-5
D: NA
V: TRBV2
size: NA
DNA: TGTGCCAGCAGTGATCAGGGAACGGGCAATCAGCCCCAGCATTTT
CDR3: CASSDQGTGNQPQHF

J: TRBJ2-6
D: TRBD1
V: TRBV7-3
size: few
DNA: TGTGCCAGCAGAGTGACAGGGGGCTTAGCTGGGGCCAACGTCCTGACTTTC
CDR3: CASRVTGGLAGANVLTF

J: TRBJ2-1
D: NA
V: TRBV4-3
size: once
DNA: TGCGCCAGCAGCCAAGGTGCAGCGCGCGATGAGCAGTTCTTC
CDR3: CASSQGAARDEQFF

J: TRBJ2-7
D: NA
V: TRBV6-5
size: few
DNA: TGTGCCAGCAGTTCCCCGAGGGACACTTCCTACGAGCAGTACTTC
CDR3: CASSSPRDTSYEQYF

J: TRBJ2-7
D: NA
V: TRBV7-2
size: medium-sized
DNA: TGTGCCAGCAGCCCGGGACCCGTCAACCACGAGCAGTACTTC
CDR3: CASSPGPVNHEQYF

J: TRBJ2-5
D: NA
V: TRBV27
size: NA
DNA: TGTGCCAGCAGTTTCGGTCCCCGAGAGACCCAGTACTTC
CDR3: CASSFGPRETQYF

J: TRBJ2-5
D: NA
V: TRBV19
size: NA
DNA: TGTGCCAGTGGGAGTCAAGAGACCCAGTACTTC
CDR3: CASGSQETQYF

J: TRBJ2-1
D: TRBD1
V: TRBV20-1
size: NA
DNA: TGCAGTGCTAGAGAACAGGGGGTGACATCCAATGAGCAGTTCTTC
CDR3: CSAREQGVTSNEQFF

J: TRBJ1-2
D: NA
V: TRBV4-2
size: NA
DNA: TGTGCCAGCAGCGACCTCAAGGCAGGTGTTGGCGGCTACACCTTC
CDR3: CASSDLKAGVGGYTF

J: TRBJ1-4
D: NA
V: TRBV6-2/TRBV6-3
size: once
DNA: TGTGCCAGCAGTTACGGAACTCGGCTGTTTTTT
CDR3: CASSYGTRLFF

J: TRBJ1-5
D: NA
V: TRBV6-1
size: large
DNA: TGTGCCAGCAGTCGCAACTCCGGGACCCAATCGGGCCAGCCCCAGCATTTT
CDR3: CASSRNSGTQSGQPQHF

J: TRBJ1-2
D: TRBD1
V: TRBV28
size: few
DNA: TGTGCCAGCAGTTTGAGGGGGCCAGCTAACTATGGCTACACCTTC
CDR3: CASSLRGPANYGYTF

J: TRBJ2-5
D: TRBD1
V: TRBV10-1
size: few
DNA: TGCGCCAGCAGTGAGTCTGGGACAGGAAAGACCCAGTACTTC
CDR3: CASSESGTGKTQYF

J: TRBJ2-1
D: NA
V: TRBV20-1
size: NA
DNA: TGCAGTGCTAGTAGTTGGCGGAACTACAATGAGCAGTTCTTC
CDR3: CSASSWRNYNEQFF

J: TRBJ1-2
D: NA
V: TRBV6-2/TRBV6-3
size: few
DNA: TGTGCCAGCAGAAGCCTGGAGCATGGCTACACCTTC
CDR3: CASRSLEHGYTF

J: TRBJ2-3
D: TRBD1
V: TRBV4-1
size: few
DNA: TGCGCCAGCAGCCCGGGGGGACAGGGGGTGGCAGATACGCAGTATTTT
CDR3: CASSPGGQGVADTQYF

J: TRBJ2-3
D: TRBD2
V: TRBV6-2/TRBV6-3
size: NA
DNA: TGTGCCAGCAGAAAGCGGGAGCTGATCACAGATACGCAGTATTTT
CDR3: CASRKRELITDTQYF

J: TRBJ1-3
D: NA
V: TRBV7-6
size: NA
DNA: TGTGCCAGCAGCTTAAAGGGGACGACAGGTTCTGGAAACACCATATATTTT
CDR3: CASSLKGTTGSGNTIYF

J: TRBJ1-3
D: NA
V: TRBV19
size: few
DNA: TGTGCCAGTAGTCCTGACGGACGCAGGGCCTCTGGAAACACCATATATTTT
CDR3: CASSPDGRRASGNTIYF